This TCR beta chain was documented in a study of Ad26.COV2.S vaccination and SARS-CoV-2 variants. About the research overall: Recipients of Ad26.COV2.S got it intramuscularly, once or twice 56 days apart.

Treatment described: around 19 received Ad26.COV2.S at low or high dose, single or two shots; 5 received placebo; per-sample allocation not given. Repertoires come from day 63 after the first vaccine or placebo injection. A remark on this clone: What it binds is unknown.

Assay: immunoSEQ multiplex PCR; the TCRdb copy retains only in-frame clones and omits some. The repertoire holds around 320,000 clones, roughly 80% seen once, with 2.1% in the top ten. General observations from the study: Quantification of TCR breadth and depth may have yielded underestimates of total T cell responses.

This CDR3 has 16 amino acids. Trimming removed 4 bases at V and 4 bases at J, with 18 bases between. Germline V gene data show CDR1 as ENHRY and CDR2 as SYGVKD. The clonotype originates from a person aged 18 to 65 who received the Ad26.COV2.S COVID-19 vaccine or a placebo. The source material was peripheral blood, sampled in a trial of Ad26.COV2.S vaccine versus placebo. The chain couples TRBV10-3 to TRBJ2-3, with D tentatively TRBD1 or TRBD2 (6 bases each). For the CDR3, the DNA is TGTGCCATCAGTGGGACTACAGGGATCGGTGCAGATACGCAGTATTTT. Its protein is CAISGTTGIGADTQYF.